This T cell receptor (beta chain) was found in a study of CD8+ T cells in alopecia areata. The wider study: Percent affected scalp area, the SALT score, rated treated patients' severity.

Investigators isolated RNA and reverse transcribed it into cDNA to act as the sequencing template. Only in-frame clones appear in the TCRdb table, and some are missing; sequencing was by immunoSEQ multiplex PCR. The sample comprises 90,000 or so clones, 44% of which are singletons, and roughly 18% rests with the top ten. The length of the CDR3 is 13 residues. Germline CDR1 reads SQVTM; CDR2 reads ANQGSEA. Losses at the gene ends were 7 bases for V and 4 bases for J; bases not matched to a gene: 6. As for treatment: oral pan-JAK inhibitor, 5-10 mg twice daily. The sample was CD8+ T cells sorted from blood, taken at week 24, from a patient treated with tofacitinib. The clonotype was recovered from a human donor with alopecia areata. The chain combines TRBV29-1 with TRBJ2-2; 7 bases align to TRBD1. Here the CDR3 reads CSARDRFTGELFF. The CDR3 bases are TGCAGCGCCCGGGACAGATTCACCGGGGAGCTGTTTTTT.